This is a list of T cell receptor beta chains from one sample in a study of cytomegalovirus exposure and HLA in healthy donors. Data came from immunoSEQ multiplex PCR; TCRdb stores just in-frame clones and leaves some out. Here the sample spans 75,000 to 95,000 clones, around 77% being singletons. Sample: PBMCs. The receptors come from a man in his forties or fifties in good health and CMV-seronegative. CDR3s include the opening cysteine and the closing phenylalanine or tryptophan. D genes are given only for firm matches. The listing skips clone size in some rows; elsewhere it reads once, few, many or a size class.

size	V	D	J	DNA	CDR3
.	TRBV5-1	TRBD1	TRBJ2-7	TGCGCCAGCAGCTTGGGGACAGGGGATACCTACGAGCAGTACTTC	CASSLGTGDTYEQYF
.	TRBV7-9	TRBD1	TRBJ1-1	TGTGCCAGCAGCCCACAGGGGGCGGAAGCTTTCTTT	CASSPQGAEAFF
.	TRBV7-9	.	TRBJ1-2	TGTGCCAGCAGCCCCACGGGGGGTAACTATGGCTACACCTTC	CASSPTGGNYGYTF
once	TRBV19	TRBD2	TRBJ2-2	TGTGCCAGTAGTAGTAGCGGGGGGGCCCGTGGGGAGCTGTTTTTT	CASSSSGGARGELFF
.	TRBV6-5	.	TRBJ1-4	TGTGCCAGCAGGCAGGGGAGATCTAATGAAAAACTGTTTTTT	CASRQGRSNEKLFF
.	TRBV2	TRBD1	TRBJ2-7	TGTGCCAGCAGCAACGAGGGGGCTAAAGAGCAGTACTTC	CASSNEGAKEQYF
.	TRBV30	TRBD1	TRBJ1-1	TGTGCCTGGACCGACAGGGGGCCGGACACTGAAGCTTTCTTT	CAWTDRGPDTEAFF
.	TRBV19	TRBD1	TRBJ2-7	TGTGCCAGTAGTTTCGGTGGGACAGGGGGCTACGAGCAGTACTTC	CASSFGGTGGYEQYF
.	TRBV27	.	TRBJ1-2	TGTGCCAGCAGTTTGGGCAGGAACTATGGCTACACCTTC	CASSLGRNYGYTF
once	TRBV5-1	.	TRBJ2-3	TGCGCCAGCAGCTTAGGAGGCACAGATACGCAGTATTTT	CASSLGGTDTQYF
.	TRBV27	.	TRBJ1-5	TGTGCCAGCAGCCCCAGTTTCAATCAGCCCCAGCATTTT	CASSPSFNQPQHF
.	TRBV6-5	.	TRBJ1-1	TGTGCCAGCAGTTACTCGACCCATACGACAGGTACGCTCTTT	CASSYSTHTTGTLF
once	TRBV12-5	TRBD1	TRBJ1-5	TGTGCTAGTGGTTTGGTAATGGCAGGGGGCCAGCCCCAGCATTTT	CASGLVMAGGQPQHF
.	TRBV2	TRBD1	TRBJ1-5	TGTGCCAGCAATTCCGGGACAGGTGGGGGCTATAGCAATCAGCCCCAGCATTTT	CASNSGTGGGYSNQPQHF
.	TRBV7-6	.	TRBJ2-7	TGTGCCAGCAGCTTAGATTCGGGCAGGGGCTACGAGCAGTACTTC	CASSLDSGRGYEQYF
.	TRBV30	.	TRBJ1-3	TGTGCCTGGAGTACAGGGCAGGGAAACACCATATATTTT	CAWSTGQGNTIYF
.	TRBV5-1	TRBD2	TRBJ2-1	TGCGCCAGCATCTTCGGGGGGGGCTCCTACAATGAGCAGTTCTTC	CASIFGGGSYNEQFF
once	TRBV5-1	TRBD2	TRBJ2-1	TGCGCCAGCAGCTTGGTTTGGGGGGGCTCCTACAATGAGCAGTTCTTC	CASSLVWGGSYNEQFF
.	TRBV4-3	.	TRBJ1-1	TGCGCCAGCAGCCAAGATTTATCGGCGGGGAACACTGAAGCTTTCTTT	CASSQDLSAGNTEAFF
.	TRBV5-1	.	TRBJ1-4	TGCGCCAGCAGCTTCCAGGGGCAGGAAAAACTGTTTTTT	CASSFQGQEKLFF
.	TRBV18	.	TRBJ2-5	TGTGCCAGCTCACCACGCCCGACAGAAGAGACCCAGTACTTC	CASSPRPTEETQYF
.	TRBV18	TRBD1	TRBJ1-3	TGTGCCAGCTCACCAGCGGACAGGGCCACCTCTGGAAACACCATATATTTT	CASSPADRATSGNTIYF
.	TRBV9	.	TRBJ1-2	TGTGCCAGCAGCGTAGCGGGTCTTGGACAAACGGGCGGCCACACCTTC	CASSVAGLGQTGGHTF
.	TRBV5-1	.	TRBJ1-3	TGCGCCAGCAGCTACACCGGGACAAGGCACGGAAACACCATATATTTT	CASSYTGTRHGNTIYF
.	TRBV9	.	TRBJ1-2	TGTGCCAGCACATCTCTTGGCAGGCATGGCTACACCTTC	CASTSLGRHGYTF
.	TRBV27	.	TRBJ1-5	TGTGCCAGCAGTTTTGCGGGGATGAGCAATCAGCCCCAGCATTTT	CASSFAGMSNQPQHF
once	TRBV11-2	.	TRBJ1-5	TGTGCCAGCAGCTTAGACCACCGGAATCAGCCCCAGCATTTT	CASSLDHRNQPQHF
few	TRBV10-3	.	TRBJ1-3	TGTGCCAGCAGGGAGGGCACCGCATATGGAAACACCATATATTTT	CASREGTAYGNTIYF
few	TRBV28	.	TRBJ2-2	TGTGCCAGCAGGGAGGACAGAACAAGCGGGGAGCTGTTTTTT	CASREDRTSGELFF
.	TRBV2	TRBD1	TRBJ1-5	TGTGCCAGCAGTGCACGGGAGACAGGGGGCCTTAGCAATCAGCCCCAGCATTTT	CASSARETGGLSNQPQHF
once	TRBV6-1	TRBD1	TRBJ2-7	TGTGCCAGCAGTCTCCTTGGGACAGGGACCCACGAGCAGTACTTC	CASSLLGTGTHEQYF
.	TRBV7-9	.	TRBJ1-5	TGTGCCAGCAGCCCCCCCGTAGATCCCCCGGATCAGCCCCAGCATTTT	CASSPPVDPPDQPQHF
.	TRBV5-8	TRBD2	TRBJ2-5	TGTGCCAGCAGCCATAACGGACTAGCGGGACTGGGGGAGACCCAGTACTTC	CASSHNGLAGLGETQYF
.	TRBV6-5	.	TRBJ2-6	TGTGCCACCATAGGAGGGTACGGGGCCAACGTCCTGACTTTC	CATIGGYGANVLTF
once	TRBV29-1	.	TRBJ2-5	TGCAGCGGGGGCCCCCAAGAGACCCAGTACTTC	CSGGPQETQYF
.	TRBV5-5	.	TRBJ1-3	TGTGCCAGCGCCCGTAGCTCTGGAAACACCATATATTTT	CASARSSGNTIYF
.	TRBV9	TRBD2	TRBJ2-3	TGTGCCAGCAGCGTAGGGCTAGCGGCAACAGATACGCAGTATTTT	CASSVGLAATDTQYF
.	TRBV25-1	.	TRBJ2-3	TGTGCCAGCAGTGAATCTGGTTCACACACAGATACGCAGTATTTT	CASSESGSHTDTQYF
.	TRBV7-2	TRBD2	TRBJ2-1	TGTGCCAGCAGCCAACGGGGGGTTCAGAATGAGCAGTTCTTC	CASSQRGVQNEQFF
.	TRBV5-8	TRBD1	TRBJ1-2	TGTGCCAGCAGGAACAGGGGCGGCTATGGCTACACCTTC	CASRNRGGYGYTF
.	TRBV21-1	.	TRBJ1-1	TGTGCCAGCAGCCCAAAATGGGGGGAAACGGTCACTGAAGCTTTCTTT	CASSPKWGETVTEAFF
.	TRBV25-1	.	TRBJ2-1	TGTGCCAGCAACGGGGGGCTCTACAATGAGCAGTTCTTC	CASNGGLYNEQFF
.	TRBV7-2	.	TRBJ1-2	TGTGCCAGCAGCTTAGATGCGGCAAATCTGGGTGGCTACACCTTC	CASSLDAANLGGYTF